This T cell receptor (beta chain) was found in a study of T cell repertoires in cytomegalovirus infection. Across the study: Evidence of both CMV infection and a matching HLA type came from public TCR beta signatures. Study results and caveats: The cumulative frequency of public TCR beta families identified carriers of CMV plus the relevant HLA. Clonotype analysis showed dominance of the ex vivo response by HLA-C-restricted CMV-specific TCR beta clonotypes.

TCRdb reprocessed the reads via MiXCR and lists one record per CDR3 protein. The table records about 450,000 distinct CDR3 sequences, approximately 32% of them present only once. This clonotype was counted between two and nine times. What it binds is unknown. This CDR3 comprises 15 residues. Trimming left V 3 bases short and J 5 bases short, with 16 bases between. This clonotype originated in a human donor in good health (CMV status not recorded). Some clones in this sample may be carry-over from other donors' samples. V is TRBV12-3 or TRBV12-4 and J is TRBJ2-5; D possibly corresponds to TRBD1 (6 bases). Sample: PBMCs. The CDR3 sequence: CASSFRAVGAETQYF. CDR3 nucleotide sequence: TGTGCCAGCAGTTTTAGGGCGGTGGGGGCCGAGACCCAGTACTTC.